These T cell receptor beta chains were read from a single sample in a study of blood T cell repertoires in COVID-19. Here immunoSEQ multiplex PCR was the method, and the copy in TCRdb shows in-frame clones only, minus some. The table records more than 65,000 clones, more than 75% of them present only once. Specimen: peripheral blood. The receptors originated from a man between 50 and 59 years old with active COVID-19. Each CDR3 is given with its conserved first and last residue. D genes are given only for firm matches. For some rows the clone size is stated as once, few or many, or as a class when expanded; others skip it.

D gene	clone size	V gene	J gene	CDR3 DNA	CDR3 protein
.	.	TRBV27	TRBJ2-7	TGTGCCAGCAGCCGTACAGGGTTCTCCTACGAGCAGTACTTC	CASSRTGFSYEQYF
TRBD1	.	TRBV7-2	TRBJ1-1	TGTGCCAGCAGCCCGGGGACAGGGACTAACACTGAAGCTTTCTTT	CASSPGTGTNTEAFF
TRBD1	.	TRBV18	TRBJ1-2	TGTGCCAGCTCACCACAAGGGACAGTAGCTAACTATGGCTACACCTTC	CASSPQGTVANYGYTF
TRBD1	.	TRBV4-1	TRBJ1-2	TGCGCCAGCATGTCGACAGGGGGAAGGCATGGCTACACCTTC	CASMSTGGRHGYTF
.	.	TRBV5-1	TRBJ1-3	TGCGCCAGCAGCACCCGCGAACCTGGAAACACCATATATTTT	CASSTREPGNTIYF
.	once	TRBV28	TRBJ2-3	TGTGCCAGCAGCTATACTTCGACAGATACGCAGTATTTT	CASSYTSTDTQYF
.	.	TRBV6-4	TRBJ2-3	TGTGCCAGCTCCACCCACTTTCCGACAGATACGCAGTATTTT	CASSTHFPTDTQYF
.	.	TRBV4-2	TRBJ1-2	TGTGCCAGCAGCCAACCATTTAATGACGGCTCAGGAGGCTACACCTTC	CASSQPFNDGSGGYTF
.	.	TRBV28	TRBJ1-6	TGTGCCAGCCGTATCGACAGAGCGAATTCACCCCTCCACTTT	CASRIDRANSPLHF
.	.	TRBV30	TRBJ2-5	TGTGCCTGTCGCTATAACCAAGAGACCCAGTACTTC	CACRYNQETQYF
.	.	TRBV5-1	TRBJ1-4	TGCGCCAGCAGCTTTGACAATTCACCAGGAACTAATGAAAAACTGTTTTTT	CASSFDNSPGTNEKLFF
TRBD1	.	TRBV6-5	TRBJ1-2	TGTGCCAGCAAAAGGGGGCAGGGCTTATATGGCTACACCTTC	CASKRGQGLYGYTF
TRBD1	.	TRBV28	TRBJ2-7	TGTGCCAGCAGTCCACACACCTCGGACAGGGAGTACGAGCAGTACTTC	CASSPHTSDREYEQYF
.	.	TRBV11-2	TRBJ2-5	TGTGCCAGCAGCTTTGGGGCCCTCCAAGAGACCCAGTACTTC	CASSFGALQETQYF
TRBD1	once	TRBV7-2	TRBJ1-4	TGTGCCAGCAGCCCGGACAGGGGCGAGGAAAAACTGTTTTTT	CASSPDRGEEKLFF
TRBD2	.	TRBV10-3	TRBJ2-1	TGTGCCATCGGACTAGCGGACAATGAGCAGTTCTTC	CAIGLADNEQFF
.	.	TRBV9	TRBJ2-2	TGTGCCAGCAGCGTCCCCACCGGCGGAAGCAACACCGGGGAGCTGTTTTTT	CASSVPTGGSNTGELFF
TRBD2	.	TRBV28	TRBJ2-3	TGTGCCAGCAGTTTCGTGGGACTAGCGGGAGAGGATACGCAGTATTTT	CASSFVGLAGEDTQYF
.	.	TRBV11-3	TRBJ1-1	TGTGCCAGCAGCTTAGGGGAGTACACTGAAGCTTTCTTT	CASSLGEYTEAFF
.	.	TRBV29-1	TRBJ2-5	TGCAGCGTTGTGCCAGGTCCAGAGACCCAGTACTTC	CSVVPGPETQYF
.	.	TRBV6-2/TRBV6-3	TRBJ1-2	TGTGCCAGCAGTTACTCTACGACCGGGGATGGCTACACCTTC	CASSYSTTGDGYTF
TRBD2	.	TRBV5-1	TRBJ2-3	TGCGCCAGCAGCAAGGGACTAGCAAACACAGATACGCAGTATTTT	CASSKGLANTDTQYF
TRBD2	.	TRBV24-1	TRBJ2-1	TGTGCCACCAGTGATTACCTAGCGGGGGGGTCGAATGAGCAGTTCTTC	CATSDYLAGGSNEQFF
TRBD1	few	TRBV2	TRBJ2-1	TGTGCCAGCAGAGCGGGGACAGGGAGCTCCTACAATGAGCAGTTCTTC	CASRAGTGSSYNEQFF
TRBD1	.	TRBV11-3	TRBJ2-5	TGTGCCAGCAGCCGGAGGGACAGGGCCCAAGAGACCCAGTACTTC	CASSRRDRAQETQYF
TRBD1	.	TRBV18	TRBJ1-1	TGTGCCAGCTCACCACCGAGGACAGGGGGACTCACTGAAGCTTTCTTT	CASSPPRTGGLTEAFF
.	.	TRBV12-3/TRBV12-4	TRBJ2-1	TGTGCCAGCAAGGTTAGCGTAAACAATGAGCAGTTCTTC	CASKVSVNNEQFF
.	.	TRBV28	TRBJ2-3	TGTGCCAGCAGTGACCCGACAGGTCTCACAGATACGCAGTATTTT	CASSDPTGLTDTQYF
.	.	TRBV4-1	TRBJ2-7	TGCGCCAGCAGCCAAGACAGGGCCGAGCAGTACTTC	CASSQDRAEQYF